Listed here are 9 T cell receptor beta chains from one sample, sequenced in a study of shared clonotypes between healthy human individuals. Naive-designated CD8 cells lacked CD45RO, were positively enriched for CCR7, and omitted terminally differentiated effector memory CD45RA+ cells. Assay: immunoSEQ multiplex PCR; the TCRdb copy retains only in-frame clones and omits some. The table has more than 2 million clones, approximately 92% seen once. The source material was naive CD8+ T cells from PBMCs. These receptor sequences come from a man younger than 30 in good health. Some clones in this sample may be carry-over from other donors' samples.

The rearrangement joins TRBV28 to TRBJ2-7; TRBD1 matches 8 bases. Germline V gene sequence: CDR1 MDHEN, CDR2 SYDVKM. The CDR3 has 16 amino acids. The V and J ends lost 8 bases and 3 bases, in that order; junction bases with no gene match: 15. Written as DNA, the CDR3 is TGTGCCAGCCGACCCCTAAGGGACAGGCCTATCTACGAGCAGTACTTC. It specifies CASRPLRDRPIYEQYF.

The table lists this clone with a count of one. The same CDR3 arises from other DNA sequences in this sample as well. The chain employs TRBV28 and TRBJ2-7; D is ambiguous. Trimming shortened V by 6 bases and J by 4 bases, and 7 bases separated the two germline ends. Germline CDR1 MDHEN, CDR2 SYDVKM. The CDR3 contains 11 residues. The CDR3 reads CASSSGYEQYF. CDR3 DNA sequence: TGTGCCAGCAGCTCGGGTTACGAGCAGTACTTC.

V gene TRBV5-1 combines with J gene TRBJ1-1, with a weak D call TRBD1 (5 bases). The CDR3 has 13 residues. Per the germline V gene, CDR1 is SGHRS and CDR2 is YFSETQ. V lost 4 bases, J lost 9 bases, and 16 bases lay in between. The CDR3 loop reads CASSPEGPQKAFF. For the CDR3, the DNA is TGCGCCAGCAGCCCCGAGGGACCGCAGAAAGCTTTCTTT. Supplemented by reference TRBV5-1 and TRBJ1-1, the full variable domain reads KAGVTQTPRYLIKTRGQQVTLSCSPISGHRSVSWYQQTPGQGLQFLFEYFSETQRNKGNFPGRFSGRQFSNSRSEMNVSTLELGDSALYLCASSPEGPQKAFFGQGTRLTVV.

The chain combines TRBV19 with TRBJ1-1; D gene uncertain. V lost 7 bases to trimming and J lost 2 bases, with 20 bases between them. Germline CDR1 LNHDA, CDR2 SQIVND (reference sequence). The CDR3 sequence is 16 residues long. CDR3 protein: CASTPRPDNLNTEAFF. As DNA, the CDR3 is TGTGCCAGTACCCCAAGACCTGACAACTTAAACACTGAAGCTTTCTTT.

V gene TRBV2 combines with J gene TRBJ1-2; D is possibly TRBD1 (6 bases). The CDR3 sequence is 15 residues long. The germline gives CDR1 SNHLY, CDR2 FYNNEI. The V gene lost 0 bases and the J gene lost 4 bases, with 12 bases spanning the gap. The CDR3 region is CASSEAIWGAYGYTF. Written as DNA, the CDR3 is TGTGCCAGCAGTGAAGCTATTTGGGGGGCCTATGGCTACACCTTC.

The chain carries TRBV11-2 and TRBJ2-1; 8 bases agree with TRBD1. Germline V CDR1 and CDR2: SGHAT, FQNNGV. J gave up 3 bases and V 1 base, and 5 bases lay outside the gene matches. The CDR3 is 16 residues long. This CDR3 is CASSLGAGGFYNEQFF. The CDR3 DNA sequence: TGTGCCAGCAGCTTAGGGGCAGGGGGCTTCTACAATGAGCAGTTCTTC.

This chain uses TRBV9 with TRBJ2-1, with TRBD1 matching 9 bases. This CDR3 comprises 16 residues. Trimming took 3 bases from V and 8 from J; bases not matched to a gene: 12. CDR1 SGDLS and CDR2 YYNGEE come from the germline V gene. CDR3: CASSDNGQGQSHEQFF. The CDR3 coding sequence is TGTGCCAGCAGCGACAACGGACAGGGGCAAAGCCATGAGCAGTTCTTC.

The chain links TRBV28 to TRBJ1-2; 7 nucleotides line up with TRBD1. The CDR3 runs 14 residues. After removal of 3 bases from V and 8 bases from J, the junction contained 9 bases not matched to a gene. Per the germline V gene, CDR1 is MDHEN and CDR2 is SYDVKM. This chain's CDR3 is CASSFSTGVEGYTF. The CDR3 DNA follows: TGTGCCAGCAGTTTCTCTACAGGGGTCGAGGGCTACACCTTC.

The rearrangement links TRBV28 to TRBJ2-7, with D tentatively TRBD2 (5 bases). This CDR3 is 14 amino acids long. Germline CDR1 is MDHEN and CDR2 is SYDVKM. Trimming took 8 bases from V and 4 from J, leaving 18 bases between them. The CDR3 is CASRHRFSGYEQYF. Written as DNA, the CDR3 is TGTGCCAGCCGTCATCGATTCTCGGGGTACGAGCAGTACTTC.